The sample holds a few counts of the clone carrying this T cell receptor (beta chain). The CDR3 covers 15 residues. Per the germline V gene, CDR1 is SGHDT and CDR2 is YYEEEE. Between the trimmed V and J ends, which lost 4 bases and 5 bases, there was a span of 17 bases. As originally analysed: Nucleated cell number was recorded as an estimate derived from reference gene primer amplification. The table came from immunoSEQ multiplex PCR; TCRdb's copy has only in-frame clones and leaves some out. V and J calls and clone size follow that table, whereas D and trimming were derived from the DNA. The data contain tens of thousands of clones, 75% to 90% of them seen just once; the ten biggest clones take up around 5.1%. The data are from a study of blood T cell repertoires in COVID-19.

The sequenced material came from peripheral blood. J is TRBJ2-3 and V is TRBV5-6; D is possibly TRBD2 (5 bases). The receptor was isolated from a man aged 60 to 75 with active COVID-19. The CDR3 coding sequence is TGTGCCAGCAGCAAACCCGGGGTACGTGAAGATACGCAGTATTTT. Translating it yields CASSKPGVREDTQYF.